This T cell receptor (beta chain) comes out of a study of OX40 agonist ivuxolimab in advanced cancers. Regarding the study in general: Ivuxolimab, which targeted the costimulatory receptor OX40 (CD134), was an agonistic, fully human IgG2 monoclonal antibody. The purpose of peripheral TCRbeta sequencing was to test whether ivuxolimab changed TCR sequence diversity and led to clonal T-cell expansion. In the dose-escalation cohort, approximately 82% of patients were male, and the mean age was 60 years with a range of roughly 20 to 85. Intravenous ivuxolimab was administered to patients every 2 weeks at six dose levels: 0.01, 0.1, 0.3, 1.5, 3 and 10 mg/kg. The paper reports the monotherapy dose-escalation portion (N of about 47 patients) of the phase I ivuxolimab trial. Three dose-escalation patients achieved partial responses, one with hepatocellular carcinoma and two with cutaneous melanoma. Of the 50 to 55 patients in dose escalation, around 19 had hepatocellular carcinoma, some 15 had melanoma, 9 had renal cell carcinoma and 9 had head and neck cancer. Patients were allowed to have had prior anti-PD-1, anti-PD-L1 or anti-CTLA-4 therapy, and 30% to 50% of the dose-escalation patients had previously received checkpoint inhibitors.

Patients with a history of autoimmune disease or receiving systemic immunosuppression were excluded from the trial. Peripheral blood for TCR sequencing was collected from all dose cohorts at baseline, on cycle 4 day 1, and on cycle 7 day 1. Samples came from an open-label, multicenter, first-in-human phase I dose-escalation trial of ivuxolimab. Adults with locally advanced or metastatic head and neck squamous cell, hepatocellular, melanoma or renal cell carcinoma were enrolled in the trial. Before TCR sequencing, CD4+ T cells and CD8+ T cells from peripheral blood were sorted into separate populations. The CDR1 and CDR2 encoded by the germline V gene are MNHEY and SVGAGI. Unmatched junction bases come to 4, with V trimmed by 4 bases and J by 5 bases. Taken from cysteine to phenylalanine, the CDR3 has 13 residues. The entry retains the CDR3 DNA only, 39 bases that are in frame from base 1. Results and caveats for the whole study, not just this receptor: Antigen specificity was not determined for the clonally expanded peripheral T cells. Low levels of normalized T-cell clonal expansion were also seen in some nonresponding patients. After ivuxolimab, more expanded clones were found on average in CD8+ T cells than in CD4+ T cells. Partial responders in the 0.1-3.0 mg/kg groups had among the lowest normalized peripheral clonal expansion, especially among CD8+ T cells. At doses of 0.1 to 3.0 mg/kg, clonal expansion of both CD4+ and CD8+ T cells in blood was seen between baseline and week 6.

For sequencing of the TCRbeta CDR3 region, genomic DNA was extracted from the sorted cells. The immunoSEQ Assay was used for sequencing of TCRbeta CDR3 regions. Not all clones reach the TCRdb copy of this immuneACCESS table, which keeps in-frame sequences only. Checked studies attribute under half of the gap to unresolved V genes and leave the rest unexplained. Recorded for this sample are 70,000 to 100,000 clones; over 75% of them occurred a single time. Roughly 2.1% of the sample lies in the top ten. Concerning this clone itself: Its antigen has not been determined. No base quality values were provided; no much bigger clone lies one nucleotide off.

The TCR originated in an adult with an advanced solid tumor such as melanoma, head and neck, liver or kidney cancer. The sequence is built from TRBV6-5 and TRBJ1-2, with 7 bases in between that match TRBD1. Sample: CD4+ or CD8+ T cells sorted from blood, taken in a trial of the OX40 agonist ivuxolimab. The CDR3: CASSLNRGYGYTF. The sequence in DNA is TGTGCCAGCAGTTTAAACAGGGGTTATGGCTACACCTTC.